The 23 T cell receptor beta chains below all came from one sample that was sequenced in a study of cytomegalovirus exposure and HLA in healthy donors. The study ran its PCR with 60 Vbeta and 13 Jbeta primers. Method: immunoSEQ multiplex PCR; TCRdb's copy keeps in-frame clones and lacks some. The sample totals about 77,000 clones. The sample comprised PBMCs. The receptors originated from a man aged 50 to 59 in good health and CMV-seropositive.

The chain recombines TRBV28 with TRBJ1-5; TRBD1 is a possible D gene (6 bases). In germline, CDR1 is MDHEN, CDR2 SYDVKM. This CDR3 comprises 15 residues. V lost 6 bases and J lost 1, with 13 bases in between. The CDR3 coding sequence is TGTGCCAGCAGGATAACAGGGACAAGCAATCAGCCCCAGCATTTT. This translates into CASRITGTSNQPQHF.

The rearrangement links TRBV30 to TRBJ1-2, with D possibly TRBD1 on 5 matching bases. This CDR3 region has 13 residues. With 0 bases removed from V and 8 bases from J, the gap between germline ends came to 13 bases. CDR1 and CDR2 from the germline V gene are GTSNPN and SVGIG (reference sequence). Here the CDR3 reads CAWSVSRVEGYTF. As DNA, the CDR3 is TGTGCCTGGAGTGTCTCCAGGGTGGAAGGCTACACCTTC. The complete variable domain, with remaining parts taken from reference TRBV30 and TRBJ1-2, reads SQTIHQWPATLVQPVGSPLSLECTVEGTSNPNLYWYRQAAGRGLQLLFYSVGIGQISSEVPQNLSASRPQDRQFILSSKKLLLSDSGFYLCAWSVSRVEGYTFGSGTRLTVV.

The V call is TRBV5-6, the J call TRBJ2-7; a possible D gene is TRBD1 (6 bases). The ends were cut back, 4 bases at V and 6 bases at J, with 20 bases in the middle. CDR1 SGHDT and CDR2 YYEEEE come from the germline V gene. The CDR3 is 15 amino acids. Here the CDR3 DNA reads TGTGCCAGCAGCCGGAGACAGGCCCTGTCGTCCGAGCAGTACTTC. Translating gives CASSRRQALSSEQYF.

The chain has TRBV28 and TRBJ1-5; D unresolved. The V and J ends lost 3 bases and 4 bases respectively, with 10 bases between them. The CDR3 consists of 14 residues. Germline loops: CDR1 MDHEN, CDR2 SYDVKM. The CDR3 is CASSFGEGNQPQHF. The CDR3 nucleotides are TGTGCCAGCAGTTTCGGTGAGGGAAATCAGCCCCAGCATTTT. The full variable domain, its missing parts supplied by reference TRBV28 and TRBJ1-5, is DVKVTQSSRYLVKRTGEKVFLECVQDMDHENMFWYRQDPGLGLRLIYFSYDVKMKEKGDIPEGYSVSREKKERFSLILESASTNQTSMYLCASSFGEGNQPQHFGDGTRLSIL.

This chain links TRBV5-1 with TRBJ1-1, with TRBD1 identical over 8 bases. The CDR3 extends over 14 amino acids. Germline lookup yields CDR1 SGHRS and CDR2 YFSETQ. Losses at the gene ends were 2 bases for V and 5 bases for J; bases not matched to a gene: 5. For the CDR3, the DNA is TGCGCCAGCAGCTTTTACGACAGGGGAACTGAAGCTTTCTTT. The encoded protein is CASSFYDRGTEAFF.

The CDR3 loop reads CASSQEGEVGTGELFF. CDR3 nucleotides: TGCGCCAGCAGCCAAGAAGGGGAGGTGGGGACCGGGGAGCTGTTTTTT. This chain joins TRBV4-1 and TRBJ2-2, with D maybe TRBD2 (6 bases). The CDR3 totals 16 residues. The ends were cut back, 0 bases at V and 5 bases at J, with 13 bases in the middle. The V gene's germline CDR1 is MGHRA and CDR2 YSYEKL.

This chain joins TRBV4-2 and TRBJ2-7, with TRBD1 matching over 9 bases. V dropped 5 bases and J dropped 7; count of bases not matched to a gene: 18. Germline V CDR1 and CDR2: LGHNA, YNFKEQ. This CDR3 comprises 17 residues. The CDR3 DNA reads as TGTGCCAGCAGCGCCCGCGGGCCGGGACAGGGCTCTGGGGAGCAGTACTTC. This sequence encodes CASSARGPGQGSGEQYF.

The rearrangement links TRBV19 to TRBJ2-1; D is undetermined. Trimming stripped 4 bases from V and 4 bases from J, with 8 bases between. The germline gives CDR1 LNHDA, CDR2 SQIVND (reference sequence). This CDR3 has 13 amino acids. CDR3 DNA: TGTGCCAGTAGTAGCCAGCGTTACAATGAGCAGTTCTTC. Its protein is CASSSQRYNEQFF.

The chain combines TRBV5-1 with TRBJ2-5; 12 positions match TRBD2. The CDR3 contains 16 residues. V dropped 3 bases and J dropped 1; count of bases not matched to a gene: 4. The germline V gene has CDR1 SGHRS and CDR2 YFSETQ. CDR3 coding DNA: TGCGCCAGCAGCTCCCCGGGACTAGCGGGCCAAGAGACCCAGTACTTC. It yields the protein CASSSPGLAGQETQYF.

The chain combines TRBV19 with TRBJ1-5, with D unclear. Germline V gives CDR1 LNHDA, CDR2 SQIVND (reference sequence). The germline V and J ends were trimmed by 2 bases and 4 bases, with 12 bases remaining between them. There are 15 residues in the CDR3. CDR3 sequence: CASSIKARVNQPQHF. Written as DNA, the CDR3 is TGTGCCAGTAGTATAAAGGCTCGGGTTAATCAGCCCCAGCATTTT.

The rearrangement links TRBV6-1 to TRBJ2-7; the D gene is possibly TRBD1 (5 bases). The CDR3 is 14 amino acids. Germline V CDR1 and CDR2: MNHNS, SASEGT. Trimming shortened V by 6 bases and J by 4 bases, and 16 bases separated the two germline ends. In nucleotides, the CDR3 is TGTGCCAGCAGCTTGACCCAGGGCCCTTACGAGCAGTACGTC. This encodes CASSLTQGPYEQYV.

DNA for the CDR3: TGTGCCAGCAGCTCAACAGGGGTGCCCCCCTATGGCTACACCTTC. Protein: CASSSTGVPPYGYTF. The V gene is TRBV7-9, the J gene TRBJ1-2; TRBD1 agrees at 7 bases. The trim removed 4 bases at V and 4 bases at J, leaving 9 bases unmatched. The CDR3 runs to 15 residues. Germline CDR1 reads SEHNR; CDR2 reads FQNEAQ (reference sequence).

The rearrangement joins TRBV5-1 to TRBJ2-5; 10 bases agree with TRBD1. The V segment lost 4 bases and the J segment 5 bases; nucleotides outside the gene matches: 8. CDR3 length: 15 residues. CDR1 and CDR2 (germline): SGHRS, YFSETQ. CDR3 sequence: CASSLTGGGEETQYF. CDR3 in DNA: TGCGCCAGCAGCCTGACAGGGGGCGGGGAGGAGACCCAGTACTTC. Full variable domain (outside the CDR3, taken from reference TRBV5-1 and TRBJ2-5): KAGVTQTPRYLIKTRGQQVTLSCSPISGHRSVSWYQQTPGQGLQFLFEYFSETQRNKGNFPGRFSGRQFSNSRSEMNVSTLELGDSALYLCASSLTGGGEETQYFGPGTRLLVL.

The chain employs TRBV19 and TRBJ2-5; 10 bases agree with TRBD1. The CDR3 totals 14 residues. Germline V gives CDR1 LNHDA, CDR2 SQIVND (reference sequence). V lost 6 bases and J lost 4; bases outside the gene matches: 5. CDR3 bases: TGTGCCAGTAGGGACAGGGGGTCCGGAGAGACCCAGTACTTC. Residues: CASRDRGSGETQYF. Drawing the rest from reference TRBV19 and TRBJ2-5, the complete variable domain is DGGITQSPKYLFRKEGQNVTLSCEQNLNHDAMYWYRQDPGQGLRLIYYSQIVNDFQKGDIAEGYSVSREKKESFPLTVTSAQKNPTAFYLCASRDRGSGETQYFGPGTRLLVL.

The chain has TRBV28 and TRBJ1-1; no firm D call. The V end was cut by 2 bases, the J end by 0 bases, with 4 bases between. CDR1 is MDHEN and CDR2 is SYDVKM in the germline V gene. The CDR3 spans 13 residues. The CDR3 nucleotides read TGTGCCAGCAGTTTAACATTGAACACTGAAGCTTTCTTT. Protein sequence: CASSLTLNTEAFF.

V and J are TRBV6-5 and TRBJ2-5; 8 bases are shared with TRBD2. Germline trimming cut 2 bases from V and 4 bases from J; bases unmatched to any gene: 6. The CDR3 is 15 amino acids. Looked up from germline, CDR1 is MNHEY and CDR2 is SVGAGI. CDR3 region: CASSYGAGGLETQYF. The CDR3 DNA reads TGTGCCAGCAGTTACGGTGCGGGGGGCTTAGAGACCCAGTACTTC.

The chain has TRBV7-6 and TRBJ2-5, with D unresolved. The germline CDR1 and CDR2 sequences are SGHVS and FNYEAQ. Trimming removed 4 bases from V and 2 bases from J, with 2 bases in between. The CDR3 runs to 11 residues. The CDR3 is CASSSQETQYF. In nucleotides, the CDR3 is TGTGCCAGCAGCTCACAAGAGACCCAGTACTTC.

The chain recombines TRBV27 with TRBJ1-1; TRBD1 aligns across 11 bases. CDR3 length: 14 residues. V lost 3 bases and J lost 5; bases outside the gene matches: 2. Per the germline V gene, CDR1 is MNHEY and CDR2 is SMNVEV (reference sequence). CDR3 DNA: TGTGCCAGCAGTTTTGGGACAGGGGGAACTGAAGCTTTCTTT. Translating gives CASSFGTGGTEAFF.

This chain joins TRBV29-1 and TRBJ1-5; 8 bases line up with TRBD1. Losses at the gene ends were 5 bases for V and 1 base for J; bases not matched to a gene: 7. In germline, CDR1 is SQVTM, CDR2 ANQGSEA. This CDR3 region has 15 residues. The CDR3 DNA follows: TGCAGCGTTAGGACAGGGATTAACAGCAATCAGCCCCAGCATTTT. Its protein is CSVRTGINSNQPQHF.

The chain is built from TRBV5-1 and TRBJ2-5; 7 bases are shared with TRBD1. Germline CDR1 reads SGHRS; CDR2 reads YFSETQ. The CDR3 length is 14 residues. V lost 4 bases, J lost 2 bases, and 5 bases stayed unmatched. CDR3 sequence: CASSLLTGQETQYF. The CDR3 bases are TGCGCCAGCAGCCTGTTGACAGGGCAAGAGACCCAGTACTTC.

The chain uses TRBV4-1 and TRBJ1-2; D is undetermined. Deletions cut 1 base from V and 8 bases from J, with 11 bases between. The V gene's germline CDR1 is MGHRA and CDR2 YSYEKL. CDR3 length equals 13 residues. CDR3 bases: TGCGCCAGCAGCCAAGCGGCGGCCGGGGGCTACACCTTC. As protein: CASSQAAAGGYTF.

The rearrangement links TRBV5-6 to TRBJ2-4; D is unresolved. The CDR3 spans 14 residues. Deletions cut 8 bases from V and 1 base from J, with 13 bases between. Germline V lookup: CDR1 SGHDT, CDR2 YYEEEE. CDR3 DNA: TGTGCCAGTCTCGGGTCCTCGGCCAAAAACATTCAGTACTTC. This sequence encodes CASLGSSAKNIQYF.

The chain joins TRBV5-1 to TRBJ1-6, with 10 nucleotides matching TRBD1. The CDR3 has 15 amino acids. Germline trimming cut 0 bases from V and 13 bases from J; bases unmatched to any gene: 7. The germline V gene has CDR1 SGHRS and CDR2 YFSETQ. CDR3 region: CASSLGQGAGRPLHF. The CDR3 DNA reads as TGCGCCAGCAGCTTGGGACAGGGGGCCGGGCGGCCCCTCCACTTT.